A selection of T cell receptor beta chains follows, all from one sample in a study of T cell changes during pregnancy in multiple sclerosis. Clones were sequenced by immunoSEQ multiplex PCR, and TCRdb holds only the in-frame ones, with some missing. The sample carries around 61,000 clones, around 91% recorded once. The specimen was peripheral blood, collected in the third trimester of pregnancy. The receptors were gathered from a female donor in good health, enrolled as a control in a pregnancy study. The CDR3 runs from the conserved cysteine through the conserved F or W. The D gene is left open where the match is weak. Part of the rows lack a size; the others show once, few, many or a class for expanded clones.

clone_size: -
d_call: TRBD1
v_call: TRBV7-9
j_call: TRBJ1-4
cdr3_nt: TGTGCCAGCAGCCAGACAGGGCCGAATGAAAAACTGTTTTTT
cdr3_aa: CASSQTGPNEKLFF

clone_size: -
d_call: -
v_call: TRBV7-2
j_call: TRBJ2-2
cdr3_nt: TGTGCCAGCAGCTCGGGACAACCCACCGGGGAGCTGTTTTTT
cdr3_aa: CASSSGQPTGELFF

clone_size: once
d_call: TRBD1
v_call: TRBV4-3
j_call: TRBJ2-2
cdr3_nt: TGCGCCAGCAGACTCGACAGGGGGCACACCGGGGAGCTGTTTTTT
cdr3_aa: CASRLDRGHTGELFF

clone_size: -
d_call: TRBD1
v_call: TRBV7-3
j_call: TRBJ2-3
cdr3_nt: TGTGCCAGCACCCGATGGGGACAGAACACAGATACGCAGTATTTT
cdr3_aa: CASTRWGQNTDTQYF

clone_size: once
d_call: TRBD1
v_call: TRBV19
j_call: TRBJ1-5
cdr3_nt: TGTGCCAGTAGTATTGGGACAGTTAGCAATCAGCCCCAGCATTTT
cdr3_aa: CASSIGTVSNQPQHF

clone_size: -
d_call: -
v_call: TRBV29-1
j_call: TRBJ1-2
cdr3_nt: TGCAGCGTTGCTCCCCGAACAGTCTATGGCTACACCTTC
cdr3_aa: CSVAPRTVYGYTF

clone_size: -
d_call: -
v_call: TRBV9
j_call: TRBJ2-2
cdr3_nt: TGTGCCAGCAGCGTAGGTACCCCTCGAGTCCCCGGGGAGCTGTTTTTT
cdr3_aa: CASSVGTPRVPGELFF

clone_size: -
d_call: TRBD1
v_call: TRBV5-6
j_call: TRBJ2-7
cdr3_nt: TGTGCCAGCAGCGGGGGACAGACCTACGAGCAGTACTTC
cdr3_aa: CASSGGQTYEQYF

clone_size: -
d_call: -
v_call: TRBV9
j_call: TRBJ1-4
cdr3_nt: TGTGCCAGCAGCGTAGGGGGACTGAAGAATGAAAAACTGTTTTTT
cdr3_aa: CASSVGGLKNEKLFF

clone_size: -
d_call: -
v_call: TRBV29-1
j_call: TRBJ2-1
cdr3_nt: TGCAGCGTTAATGGGCGGGGAGGCTACAATGAGCAGTTCTTC
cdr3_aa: CSVNGRGGYNEQFF

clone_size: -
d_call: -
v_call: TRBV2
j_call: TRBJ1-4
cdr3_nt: TGTGCCAGCAGTGCGAGGGGGGGTGAAAAACTGTTTTTT
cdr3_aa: CASSARGGEKLFF

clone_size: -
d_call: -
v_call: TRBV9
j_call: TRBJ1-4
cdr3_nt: TGTGCCAGCAGCGTAGGGGAAGGGGGATACAATGAAAAACTGTTTTTT
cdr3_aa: CASSVGEGGYNEKLFF

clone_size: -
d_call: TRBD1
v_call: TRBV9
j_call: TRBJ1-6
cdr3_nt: TGTGCCAGCAGCGTAGAAGGGGGCCTTAATTCACCCCTCCACTTT
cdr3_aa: CASSVEGGLNSPLHF

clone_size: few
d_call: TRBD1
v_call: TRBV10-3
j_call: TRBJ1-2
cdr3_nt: TGTGCCATCACCCAGGGGGCGAACTATGGCTACACCTTC
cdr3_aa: CAITQGANYGYTF

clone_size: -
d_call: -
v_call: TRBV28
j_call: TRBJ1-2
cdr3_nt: TGTGCCAGCAGTTCTCCCCCTCCACAGGGTAACTATGGCTACACCTTC
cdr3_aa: CASSSPPPQGNYGYTF

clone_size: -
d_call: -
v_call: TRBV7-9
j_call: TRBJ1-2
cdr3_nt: TGTGCCAGCAGCTCTAGCGGGACCCCGAGCTATGGCTACACCTTC
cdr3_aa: CASSSSGTPSYGYTF

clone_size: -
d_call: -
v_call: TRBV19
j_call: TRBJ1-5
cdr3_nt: TGTGCCACCCAAAGGGGAACAGGCGTCGCGTTGCATTTT
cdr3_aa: CATQRGTGVALHF

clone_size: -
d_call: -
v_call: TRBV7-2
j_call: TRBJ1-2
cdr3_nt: TGTGCCAGCAGCTTAGGGCACGGGGTTAACTATGGCTACACCTTC
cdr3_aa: CASSLGHGVNYGYTF

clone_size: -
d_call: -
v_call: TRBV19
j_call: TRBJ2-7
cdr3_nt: TGTGCCAGTAGTATTAGGGACACAGCCTACGAGCAGTACTTC
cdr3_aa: CASSIRDTAYEQYF

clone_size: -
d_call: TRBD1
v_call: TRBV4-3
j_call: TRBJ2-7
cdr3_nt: TGCGCCAGCAGCCAAGACAGGGGGACGTCCTACGAGCAGTACTTC
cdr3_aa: CASSQDRGTSYEQYF

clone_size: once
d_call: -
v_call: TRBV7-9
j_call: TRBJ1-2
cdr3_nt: TGTGCCAGCGAGAGGGCGGGGGCTAACTATGGCTACACCTTC
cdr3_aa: CASERAGANYGYTF

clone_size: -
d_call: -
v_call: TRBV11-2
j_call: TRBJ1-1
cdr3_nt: TGTGCCAGCAGCCAGTTGATGAACACTGAAGCTTTCTTT
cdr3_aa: CASSQLMNTEAFF

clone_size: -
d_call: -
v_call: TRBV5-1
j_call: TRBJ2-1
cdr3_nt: TGCGCCAGCAGCTCGGGTGCTTCCTACAATGAGCAGTTCTTC
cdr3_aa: CASSSGASYNEQFF

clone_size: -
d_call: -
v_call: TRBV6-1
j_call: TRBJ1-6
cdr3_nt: TGTGCCAGCAGTGTTAGGGGTGATTCACCCCTCCACTTT
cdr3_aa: CASSVRGDSPLHF

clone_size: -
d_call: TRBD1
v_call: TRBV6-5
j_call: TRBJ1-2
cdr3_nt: TGTGCCAGCAGTTACTCGGGACAGGGCGGCGGCTACACCTTC
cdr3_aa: CASSYSGQGGGYTF

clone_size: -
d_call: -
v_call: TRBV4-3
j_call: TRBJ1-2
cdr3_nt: TGCGCCAGCAGCCAAGAGTGGGAGGGGACCTATGGCTACACCTTC
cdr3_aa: CASSQEWEGTYGYTF

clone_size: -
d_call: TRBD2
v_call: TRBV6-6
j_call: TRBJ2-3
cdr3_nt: TGTGCCAGCAGTTCGCGGGGGGGCACAGATACGCAGTATTTT
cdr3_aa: CASSSRGGTDTQYF

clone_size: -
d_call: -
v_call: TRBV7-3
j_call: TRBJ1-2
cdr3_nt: TGTGCCAGCAGCTTAACAGCGGGTCTCACCTTCGGCTACACCTTC
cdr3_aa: CASSLTAGLTFGYTF

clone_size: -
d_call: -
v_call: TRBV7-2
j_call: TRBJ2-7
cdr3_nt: TGTGCCAGCAGCTCGAACAACGGCCCAGGACTGCGATTATACGAGCAGTACTTC
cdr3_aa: CASSSNNGPGLRLYEQYF

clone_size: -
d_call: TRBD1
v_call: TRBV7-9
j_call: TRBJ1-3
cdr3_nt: TGTGCCAGCAGCTTGACAGGGGCTGGAAACACCATATATTTT
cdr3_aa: CASSLTGAGNTIYF

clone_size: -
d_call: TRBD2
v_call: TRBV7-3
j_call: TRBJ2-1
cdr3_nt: TGTGCCAGCAGCTTAAGGGGGGGGAGCTCCTACAATGAGCAGTTCTTC
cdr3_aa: CASSLRGGSSYNEQFF

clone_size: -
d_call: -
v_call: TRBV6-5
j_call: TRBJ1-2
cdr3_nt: TGTGCCAGCAGCCTCGACTGGAACCGAGTTGGCTACACCTTC
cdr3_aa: CASSLDWNRVGYTF

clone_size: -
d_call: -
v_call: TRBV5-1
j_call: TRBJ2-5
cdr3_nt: TGCGCCAGCAGCCCGAGGGCAGTGAGGGTACAAGAGACCCAGTACTTC
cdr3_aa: CASSPRAVRVQETQYF

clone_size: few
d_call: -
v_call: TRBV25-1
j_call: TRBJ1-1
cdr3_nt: TGTGCCAGCAGGAAGACAGGGAACACTGAAGCTTTCTTT
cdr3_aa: CASRKTGNTEAFF

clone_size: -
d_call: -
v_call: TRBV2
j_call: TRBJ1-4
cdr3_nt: TGTGCCAGCAGTGATGTGGAGCCTAATGAAAAACTGTTTTTT
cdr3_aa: CASSDVEPNEKLFF

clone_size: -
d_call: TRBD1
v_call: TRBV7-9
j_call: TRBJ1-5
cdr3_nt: TGTGCCAGCAGCTTACCAGGGGGCTGGCAGCCCCAGCATTTT
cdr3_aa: CASSLPGGWQPQHF

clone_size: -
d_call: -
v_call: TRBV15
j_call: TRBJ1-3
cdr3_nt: TGTGCCACCAGCAGAGCCATCGGAAACACCATATATTTT
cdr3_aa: CATSRAIGNTIYF

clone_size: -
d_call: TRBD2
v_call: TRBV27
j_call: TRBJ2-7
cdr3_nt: TGTGCCAGCAGTTTACGGGGGGGGTACGAGCAGTACTTC
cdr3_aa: CASSLRGGYEQYF

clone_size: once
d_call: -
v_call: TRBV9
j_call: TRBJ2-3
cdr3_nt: TGTGCCAGCAGCGTATCCCTTATAGCAGATACGCAGTATTTT
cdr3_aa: CASSVSLIADTQYF

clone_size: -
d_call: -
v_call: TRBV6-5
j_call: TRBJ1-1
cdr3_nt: TGTGCCAGCAGTTACTCGGGCAGGAACACTGAAGCTTTCTTT
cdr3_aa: CASSYSGRNTEAFF

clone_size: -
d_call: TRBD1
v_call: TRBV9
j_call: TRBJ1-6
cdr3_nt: TGTGCCAGCGCGGCCGGGGACAGGGCGAATTCACCCCTCCACTTT
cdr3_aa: CASAAGDRANSPLHF

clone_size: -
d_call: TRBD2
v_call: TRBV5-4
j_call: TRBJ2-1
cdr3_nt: TGTGCCAGCAGCCCGGGGACTAGCGCGTACAATGAGCAGTTCTTC
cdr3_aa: CASSPGTSAYNEQFF

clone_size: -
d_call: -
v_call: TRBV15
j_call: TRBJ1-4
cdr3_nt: TGTGCCACCAGCCCCGGGGATCCGGCTAATGAAAAACTGTTTTTT
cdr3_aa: CATSPGDPANEKLFF

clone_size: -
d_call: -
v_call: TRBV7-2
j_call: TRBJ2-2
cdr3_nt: TGTGCCAGCAGCCTTGTCGGGGCCGGGGAGCTGTTTTTT
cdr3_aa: CASSLVGAGELFF

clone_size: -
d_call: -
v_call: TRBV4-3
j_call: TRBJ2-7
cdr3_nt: TGCGCCAGCAGCCCCGAGCCGGGCCCCACAGGGATCTACGAGCAGTACTTC
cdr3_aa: CASSPEPGPTGIYEQYF

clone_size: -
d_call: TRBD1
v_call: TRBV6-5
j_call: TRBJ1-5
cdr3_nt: TGTGCCAGCAGGGACAGGCAGGGTCAGCCCCAGCATTTT
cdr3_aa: CASRDRQGQPQHF

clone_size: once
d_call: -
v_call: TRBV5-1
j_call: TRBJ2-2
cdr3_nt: TGCGCCAGCAGCTTGGACGGGAACACCGGGGAGCTGTTTTTT
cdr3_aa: CASSLDGNTGELFF

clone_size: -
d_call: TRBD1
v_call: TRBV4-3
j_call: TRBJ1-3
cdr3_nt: TGCGCCAGCAGCCCCTGGACAGGCAGCGGAAACACCATATATTTT
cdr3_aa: CASSPWTGSGNTIYF

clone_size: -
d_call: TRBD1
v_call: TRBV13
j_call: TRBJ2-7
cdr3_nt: TGTGCCAGCAGCCGAGGGGGGACAGGGCTCGAGCAGTACTTC
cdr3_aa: CASSRGGTGLEQYF

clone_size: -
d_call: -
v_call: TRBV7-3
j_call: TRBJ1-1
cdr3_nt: TGTGCCAGCAGCATTCAGGCTGACGCTGAAGCTTTCTTT
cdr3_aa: CASSIQADAEAFF

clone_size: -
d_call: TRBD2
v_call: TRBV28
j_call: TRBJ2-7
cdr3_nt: TGTGCCAGCACCTATAGCGGGGGGGTCCGCTCCTACGAGCAGTACTTC
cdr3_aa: CASTYSGGVRSYEQYF